The 8 T cell receptor beta chains listed next were all sequenced from one sample in a study of blood T cell repertoires in COVID-19. The method was immunoSEQ multiplex PCR; TCRdb's version includes in-frame clones alone and lacks a portion of them. The table shows roughly 250,000 clones, with around 81% occurring only once. Input material: peripheral blood. Receptor source: a woman aged 60 to 75 with active or convalescent COVID-19.

The chain employs TRBV6-6 and TRBJ1-2, with 8 bases that match TRBD1. Germline-derived CDR1 and CDR2 are MNHNY and SVGAGI (reference sequence). V gave up 4 bases and J gave up 1 base; unmatched junction bases: 5. There are 15 residues in the CDR3. This CDR3 is CASSFDRGGNYGYTF. Here the CDR3 DNA reads TGTGCCAGCAGTTTCGACAGGGGCGGTAACTATGGCTACACCTTC.

The chain couples TRBV5-1 to TRBJ1-1; D remains ambiguous. Germline V gene lookup returns CDR1 SGHRS and CDR2 YFSETQ. This CDR3 comprises 15 residues. Trimming removed 4 bases from V and 0 bases from J, with 13 bases in between. The CDR3 region has the DNA TGCGCCAGCAGCCCTGCGGGCAGCTTGAACACTGAAGCTTTCTTT. It specifies CASSPAGSLNTEAFF.

This chain connects TRBV5-8 to TRBJ1-1; a possible D gene is TRBD1 (5 bases). The CDR3 is 15 residues long. The V gene lost 0 bases and the J gene lost 6 bases, with 15 bases spanning the gap. Per the germline V gene, CDR1 is SGHTS and CDR2 is YDEGEE. The CDR3 here is CASSLEQALLAEAFF. In nucleotides, the CDR3 is TGTGCCAGCAGCTTGGAACAGGCGTTGTTGGCTGAAGCTTTCTTT.

In this sample, this clone turned up once. V usage is TRBV15 and J usage is TRBJ2-1; 10 bases align to TRBD2. Losses at the gene ends were 2 bases for V and 5 bases for J; bases not matched to a gene: 3. Germline-derived CDR1 and CDR2 are LNHNV and YYDKDF (reference sequence). This CDR3 comprises 15 residues. CDR3 residues: CATSRPTSGNNEQFF. The CDR3 DNA reads TGTGCCACCAGCAGACCAACTAGCGGGAACAATGAGCAGTTCTTC.

For the CDR3, the DNA is TGTGCCAGCAGTTTAATGACAGGGGCGGATGGCTACACCTTC. This translates into CASSLMTGADGYTF. The V call is TRBV27, the J call TRBJ1-2; 8 positions agree with TRBD1. The CDR3 runs 14 residues. Germline V CDR1 and CDR2: MNHEY, SMNVEV (reference sequence). Unmatched junction bases numbered 5, after V lost 2 bases and J lost 6 bases.

J is TRBJ2-1 and V is TRBV6-1, with 8 positions matching TRBD1. Germline V gene lookup returns CDR1 MNHNS and CDR2 SASEGT. The CDR3 loop spans 15 amino acids. Unmatched junction bases numbered 5, after V lost 2 bases and J lost 5 bases. The DNA of the CDR3 is TGTGCCAGCAGTGAATGGGACAGGTCAAACAATGAGCAGTTCTTC. This gives the protein CASSEWDRSNNEQFF.

The chain has TRBV12-3 or TRBV12-4 and TRBJ2-7, with D possibly being TRBD1 (6 bases). CDR3 length equals 12 residues. The V end lost 6 bases, the J end lost 7 bases, and 13 bases lay between the germline ends. The DNA for the CDR3 is TGTGCCAGCAGCAGGGGTTTGGGGGAGCAGTACTTC. This gives the protein CASSRGLGEQYF.

V usage is TRBV29-1 and J usage is TRBJ1-1; unclear D gene. The V end was cut by 3 bases, the J end by 4 bases, with 15 bases between. This CDR3 has 14 amino acids. CDR1 is SQVTM, CDR2 ANQGSEA, per germline. The CDR3 region is CSVDDERRGTEAFF. CDR3 nucleotides: TGCAGCGTTGATGACGAGAGACGAGGCACTGAAGCTTTCTTT.